This T cell receptor beta chain was recovered during a study of vaccination effects on CD4 cells after COVID-19 (dated by TCRdb to between 2021 and 2023). General notes on the study: Post-vaccine samples across the study were collected a median of 72 days after the second dose, with a range of 14 to 241. In the study, cultures from other donors were sequenced using the Oncomine TCR Beta short-read assay on an Illumina iSeq 100. Altogether, around 9 COVID-19 convalescent patients and several SARS-CoV-2-naive healthy vaccine recipients made up the full study. The study compared SARS-CoV-2 spike-specific CD4+ TCR repertoires before and after mRNA vaccination in COVID-19 convalescent patients and infection-naive vaccine recipients. Points the paper makes about the study in general: Among healthy vaccine recipients, nearly all vaccine-induced clones were SARS-CoV-2 mono-reactive, and just 1 of 255 was cross-reactive with common cold coronaviruses. The study was limited by a small number of convalescent patients and lacked early post-infection timepoints. Clones induced by infection and clones induced by vaccination both contracted markedly at late timepoints after vaccination, which fits with T cell responses waning over time.

V gives up 2 bases and J gives up 3 bases, and the segment between their germline ends measures 4 bases. From a lookup of the germline V gene, CDR1 and CDR2 are KGHSH and LQKENI. From the cysteine up to the phenylalanine, the CDR3 has a length of 13 residues. CDR3 DNA is the only sequence kept; it has 39 bases, read in frame from the first base. Library creation used the immunoSEQ multiplex PCR assay. TCR beta CDR3 sequencing was performed on DNA from the cultured, isolated CD4+ T cells. The study's own analysis went as follows. Non-productive TCR sequences were removed, reads were trimmed to the CDR3 region, and CDR3s of at least 7 amino acids were retained. The MANAFEST web app was used to identify antigen-specific clonotypes by comparing expansion in peptide wells with expansion in reference cultures. For clones to be considered positive, expansion at FDR<0.05 versus reference and all other wells, an odds ratio above 5, and a frequency above 0.1% in two replicate wells were required. A clonotype was defined as cross-reactive if the clonotype was significantly expanded both in SARS-CoV-2 spike wells and in at least one common cold coronavirus spike condition. Using the stringdist R package, CDR3 similarity was measured by Levenshtein distance, and unrooted trees were constructed with ape in R 3.6.1. Here the immuneACCESS table is served through TCRdb, limited to in-frame sequences with V and J called. Missing clones are a known gap in these copies; in checked studies unresolved V genes cover under half, and the rest lacks a known reason. The DNA was the basis for D and trimming; V, J and clone size are from that table. The sample table contains tens of thousands of clones; only one count was recorded for 74% of them. The ten biggest clones cover 1.5% to 1.7% of the sample.

In regard to this clone: Its antigen is still unknown. No clone much larger than this one lies a single base away; base qualities are absent.

The ViraFEST assay stimulated PBMC with viral peptide pools and then used TCR sequencing to identify antigen-specific CD4+ T cell clonotypes by expansion. After around 11 days of culture, CD4+ T cells were isolated with the EasySep CD4+ T cell isolation kit. Each participant received two doses of an mRNA SARS-CoV-2 vaccine, either BNT162b2 or mRNA-1273. The absence of prior SARS-CoV-2 infection in healthy vaccine recipients was confirmed by negative nucleocapsid antibodies before and after vaccination. Each well held two million PBMC cultured in IMDM containing around 5.1% human AB serum, 8.5 to 10 IU/ml IL-2 and gentamicin, along with roughly 10 ug/ml peptides. On days 3 and 7, half of the culture medium was replaced with fresh IL-2-containing medium. Unless otherwise noted, each peptide stimulation condition was cultured in triplicate wells. Using Ficoll-Paque Plus gradient centrifugation, PBMC were separated from whole blood and then either used fresh or cryopreserved at -140C. The spike proteins of SARS-CoV-2 and of the common cold coronaviruses HCoV-NL63, HCoV-OC43 and HCoV-229E were spanned by overlapping peptide pools. The QIAamp micro DNA kit was used to extract genomic DNA from the cultured CD4+ T cells.

The chain links TRBV18 with TRBJ1-4, with the D segment identity uncertain. The origin of this receptor is a human donor who received a COVID-19 vaccine. This specimen was CD4+ T cells from PBMCs cultured with HCoV-229E spike peptides, taken after COVID-19 vaccination. Interpreted using the paper, the cell subset or site label stands for: HCoV-229E spike overlapping peptide pool stimulation. The sequence in DNA is TGTGCCAGCTCACCAGGGGCTAATGAAAAACTGTTTTTT. It encodes CASSPGANEKLFF.